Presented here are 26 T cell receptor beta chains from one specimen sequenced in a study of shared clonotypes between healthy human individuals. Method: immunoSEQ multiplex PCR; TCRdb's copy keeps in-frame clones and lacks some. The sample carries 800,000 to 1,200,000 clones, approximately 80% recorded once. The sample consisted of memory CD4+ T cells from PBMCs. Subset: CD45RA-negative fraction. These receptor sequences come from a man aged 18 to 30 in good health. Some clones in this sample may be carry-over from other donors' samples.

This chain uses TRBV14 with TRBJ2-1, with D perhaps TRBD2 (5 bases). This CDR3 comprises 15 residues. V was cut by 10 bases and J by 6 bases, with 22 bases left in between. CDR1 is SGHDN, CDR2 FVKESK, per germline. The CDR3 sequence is CATQESRAQSNEQFF. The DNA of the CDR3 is TGTGCCACCCAGGAATCGCGGGCCCAGAGCAATGAGCAGTTCTTC.

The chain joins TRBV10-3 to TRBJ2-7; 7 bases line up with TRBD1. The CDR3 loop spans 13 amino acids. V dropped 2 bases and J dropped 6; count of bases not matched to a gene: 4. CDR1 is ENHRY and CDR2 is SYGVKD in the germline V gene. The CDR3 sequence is CAISEETGTEQYF. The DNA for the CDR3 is TGTGCCATCAGTGAGGAGACAGGGACCGAGCAGTACTTC.

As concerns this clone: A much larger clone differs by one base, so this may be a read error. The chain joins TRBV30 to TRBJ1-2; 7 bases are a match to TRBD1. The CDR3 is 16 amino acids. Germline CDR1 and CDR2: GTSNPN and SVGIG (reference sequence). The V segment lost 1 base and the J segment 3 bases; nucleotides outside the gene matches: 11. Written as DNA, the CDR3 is TGTGCCTGGAGTGCCAACCCACAGGGGACTCACTATGGCTACACCTTC. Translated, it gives CAWSANPQGTHYGYTF.

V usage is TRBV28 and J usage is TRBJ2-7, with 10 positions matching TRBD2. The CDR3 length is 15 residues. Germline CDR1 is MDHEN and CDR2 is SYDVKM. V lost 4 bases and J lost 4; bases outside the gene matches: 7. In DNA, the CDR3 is TGTGCCAGCAGTTCACCCGGGACTAGCGAGTACGAGCAGTACTTC. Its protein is CASSSPGTSEYEQYF.

The CDR3 DNA sequence: TGTGCCAGCAAACCGTGGTTCACTGAAGCTTTCTTT. As protein: CASKPWFTEAFF. V is TRBV28 and J is TRBJ1-1; D unclear. The CDR3 has 12 amino acids. Per the germline V gene, CDR1 is MDHEN and CDR2 is SYDVKM. Trimming stripped 7 bases from V and 4 bases from J, with 10 bases between.

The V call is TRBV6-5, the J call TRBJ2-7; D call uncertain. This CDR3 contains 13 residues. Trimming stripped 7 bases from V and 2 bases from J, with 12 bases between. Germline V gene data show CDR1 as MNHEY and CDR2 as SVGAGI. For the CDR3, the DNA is TGTGCCAGCACCAAGGACGGTACCTACGAGCAGTACTTC. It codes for CASTKDGTYEQYF.

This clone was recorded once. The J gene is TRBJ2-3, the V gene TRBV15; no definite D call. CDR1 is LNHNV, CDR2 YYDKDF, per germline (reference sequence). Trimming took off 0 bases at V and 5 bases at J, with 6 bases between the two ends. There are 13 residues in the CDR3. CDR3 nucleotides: TGTGCCACCAGCAGAGATTTTGGAGATACGCAGTATTTT. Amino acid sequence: CATSRDFGDTQYF. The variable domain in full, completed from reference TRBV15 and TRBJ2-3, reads DAMVIQNPRYQVTQFGKPVTLSCSQTLNHNVMYWYQQKSSQAPKLLFHYYDKDFNNEADTPDNFQSRRPNTSFCFLDIRSPGLGDTAMYLCATSRDFGDTQYFGPGTRLTVL.

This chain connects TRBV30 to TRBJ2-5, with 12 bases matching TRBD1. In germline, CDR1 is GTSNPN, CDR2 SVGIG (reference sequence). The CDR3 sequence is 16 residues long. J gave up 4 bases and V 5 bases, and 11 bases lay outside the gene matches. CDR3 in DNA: TGTGCCTGGGGAAGGGCCGGGACAGGGGGCCGAGAGACCCAGTACTTC. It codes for CAWGRAGTGGRETQYF.

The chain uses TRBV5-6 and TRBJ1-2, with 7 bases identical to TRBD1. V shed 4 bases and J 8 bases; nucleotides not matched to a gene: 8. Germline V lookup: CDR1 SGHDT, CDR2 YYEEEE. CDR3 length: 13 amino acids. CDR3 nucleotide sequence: TGTGCCAGCAGCATATTAGGGGGCTGGGGCTACACCTTC. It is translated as CASSILGGWGYTF.

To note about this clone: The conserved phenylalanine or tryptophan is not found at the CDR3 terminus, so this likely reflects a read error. Written as DNA, the CDR3 is TGTGCCAGCAGCAACGACAGGTCCAACATTCAGTACTCC. Its translation: CASSNDRSNIQYS. The rearrangement links TRBV7-2 to TRBJ2-4, with D perhaps matching TRBD1 (6 bases). The CDR3 spans 13 residues. V shed 5 bases and J shed 7 bases, with 12 bases lying between them. Germline V gene data show CDR1 as SGHTA and CDR2 as FQGNSA.

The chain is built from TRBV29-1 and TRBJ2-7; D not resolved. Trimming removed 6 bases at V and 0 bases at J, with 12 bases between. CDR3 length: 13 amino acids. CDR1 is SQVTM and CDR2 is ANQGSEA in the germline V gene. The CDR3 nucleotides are TGCAGCGTATTTGGGCCAGCCTCCTACGAGCAGTACTTC. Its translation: CSVFGPASYEQYF.

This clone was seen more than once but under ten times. DNA for the CDR3: TGCGCCAGCAGCCCCGGACTAGTGGCCGGGGAGCTGTTTTTT. It codes for CASSPGLVAGELFF. V is TRBV4-1 and J is TRBJ2-2, with 7 bases fitting TRBD2. This CDR3 region has 14 residues. Germline V CDR1 and CDR2: MGHRA, YSYEKL. The junction had 5 bases not matched to a gene; V was cut back by 4 bases and J by 6 bases.

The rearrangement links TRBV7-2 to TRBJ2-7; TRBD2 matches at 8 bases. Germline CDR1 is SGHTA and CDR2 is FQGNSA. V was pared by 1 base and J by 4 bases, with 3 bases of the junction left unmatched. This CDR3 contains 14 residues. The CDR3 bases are TGTGCCAGCAGCTTAGGCCGCGGGAGGTACGAGCAGTACTTC. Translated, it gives CASSLGRGRYEQYF. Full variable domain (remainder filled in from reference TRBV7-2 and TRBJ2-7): GAGVSQSPSNKVTEKGKDVELRCDPISGHTALYWYRQSLGQGLEFLIYFQGNSAPDKSGLPSDRFSAERTGGSVSTLTIQRTQQEDSAVYLCASSLGRGRYEQYFGPGTRLTVT.

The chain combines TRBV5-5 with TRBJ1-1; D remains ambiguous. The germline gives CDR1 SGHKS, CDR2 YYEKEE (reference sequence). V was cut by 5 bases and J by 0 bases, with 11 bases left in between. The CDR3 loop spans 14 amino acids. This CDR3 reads CASSFLAMNTEAFF. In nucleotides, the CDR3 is TGTGCCAGCAGTTTCCTCGCCATGAACACTGAAGCTTTCTTT.

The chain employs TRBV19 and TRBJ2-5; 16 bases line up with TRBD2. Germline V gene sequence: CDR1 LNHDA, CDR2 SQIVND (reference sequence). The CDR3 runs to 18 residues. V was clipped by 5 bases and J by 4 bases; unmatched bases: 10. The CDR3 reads CASSPQGLAGGPRETQYF. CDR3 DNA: TGTGCCAGTAGTCCCCAGGGACTAGCGGGAGGGCCACGAGAGACCCAGTACTTC.

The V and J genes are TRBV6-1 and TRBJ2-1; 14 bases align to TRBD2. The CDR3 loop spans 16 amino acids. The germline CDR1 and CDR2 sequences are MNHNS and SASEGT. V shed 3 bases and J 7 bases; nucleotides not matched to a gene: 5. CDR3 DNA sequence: TGTGCCAGCAGTGATTGGACTAGCGGGAGGAGGAATGAGCAGTTCTTC. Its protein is CASSDWTSGRRNEQFF.

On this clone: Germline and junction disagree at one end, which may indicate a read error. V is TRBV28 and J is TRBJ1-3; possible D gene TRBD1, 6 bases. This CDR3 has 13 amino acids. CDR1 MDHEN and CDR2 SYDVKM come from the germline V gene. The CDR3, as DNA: TGTGCCAGCAGTTTCCCGACAGGCTCCCAGACCTTTTTT. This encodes CASSFPTGSQTFF.

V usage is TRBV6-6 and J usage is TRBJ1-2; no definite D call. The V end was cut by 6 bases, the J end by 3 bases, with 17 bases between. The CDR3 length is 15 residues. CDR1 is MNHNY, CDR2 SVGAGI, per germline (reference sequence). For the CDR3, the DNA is TGTGCCAGCAGATCGACGGGGATAGATGACTATGGCTACACCTTC. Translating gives CASRSTGIDDYGYTF.

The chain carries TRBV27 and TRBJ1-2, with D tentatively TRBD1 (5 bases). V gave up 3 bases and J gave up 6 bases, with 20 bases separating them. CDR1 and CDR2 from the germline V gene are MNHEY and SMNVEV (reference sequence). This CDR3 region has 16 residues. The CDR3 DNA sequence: TGTGCCAGCAGTTTCTTAGGCGGGGGAGACGTGAATGGCTACACCTTC. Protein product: CASSFLGGGDVNGYTF.

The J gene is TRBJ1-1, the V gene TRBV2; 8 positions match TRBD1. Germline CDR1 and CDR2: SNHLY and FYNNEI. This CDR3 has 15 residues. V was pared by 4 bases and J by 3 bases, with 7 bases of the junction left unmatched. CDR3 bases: TGTGCCAGCAGTGCGACAGGGGTAATGGACACTGAAGCTTTCTTT. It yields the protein CASSATGVMDTEAFF.

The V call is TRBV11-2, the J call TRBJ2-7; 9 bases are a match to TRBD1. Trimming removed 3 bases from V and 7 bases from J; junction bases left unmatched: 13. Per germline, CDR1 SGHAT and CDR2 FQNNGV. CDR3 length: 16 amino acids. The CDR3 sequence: CASSFRRGQGPFEQYF. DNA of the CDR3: TGTGCCAGCAGCTTTAGGCGAGGACAGGGGCCTTTTGAGCAGTACTTC.

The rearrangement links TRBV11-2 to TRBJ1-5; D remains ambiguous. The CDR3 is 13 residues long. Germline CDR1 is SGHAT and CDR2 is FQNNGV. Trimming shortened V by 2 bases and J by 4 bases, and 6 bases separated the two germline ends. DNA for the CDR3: TGTGCCAGCAGCTTAACAGATAATCAGCCCCAGCATTTT. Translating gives CASSLTDNQPQHF.

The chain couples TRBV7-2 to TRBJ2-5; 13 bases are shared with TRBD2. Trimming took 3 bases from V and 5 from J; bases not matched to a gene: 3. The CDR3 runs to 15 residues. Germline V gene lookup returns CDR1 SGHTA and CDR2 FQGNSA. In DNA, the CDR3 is TGTGCCAGCAGCTTTTCGACTAGCGGGAGGGAGACCCAGTACTTC. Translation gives CASSFSTSGRETQYF.

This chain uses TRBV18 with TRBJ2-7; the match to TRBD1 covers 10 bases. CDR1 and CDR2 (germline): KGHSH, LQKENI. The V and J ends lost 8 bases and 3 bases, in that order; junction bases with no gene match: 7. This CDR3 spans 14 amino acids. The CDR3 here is CASASGTGDYEQYF. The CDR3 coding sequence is TGTGCCAGCGCCTCCGGGACAGGGGACTACGAGCAGTACTTC.

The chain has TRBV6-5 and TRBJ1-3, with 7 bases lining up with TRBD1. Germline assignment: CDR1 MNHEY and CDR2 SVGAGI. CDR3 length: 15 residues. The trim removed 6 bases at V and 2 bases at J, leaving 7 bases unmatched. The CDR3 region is CASSRTGIPGNTIYF. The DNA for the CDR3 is TGTGCCAGCAGCCGGACAGGAATTCCTGGAAACACCATATATTTT.

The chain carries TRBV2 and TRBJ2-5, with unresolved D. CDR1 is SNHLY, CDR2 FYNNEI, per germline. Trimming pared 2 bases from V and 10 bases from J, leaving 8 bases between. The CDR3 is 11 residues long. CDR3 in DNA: TGTGCCAGCAGTGAAACGCCCGACCAGTACTTC. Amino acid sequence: CASSETPDQYF.